Listed here are 11 T cell receptor beta chains from one sample, sequenced in a study of Graves' ophthalmopathy and Graves' hyperthyroidism. Transcripts of RNA were the source for amplifying TCR beta CDR3 regions. RT-PCR was first run with HTBI primers, then multiplex PCR in a second round. TCRdb re-derived calls from the multiplex PCR reads in MiXCR, one entry per CDR3 protein. This sample has some 400,000 distinct CDR3 sequences, with around 16% found just once. Input material: peripheral blood. All receptors come from a woman between 18 and 29 years old with Graves' ophthalmopathy.

This clonotype was seen repeatedly, ten times or more. CDR3 nucleotide sequence: TGTGCCAGCAGCGCCACGGGACATCAGGCGCCGCCCCAGCATTTT. As protein: CASSATGHQAPPQHF. This chain links TRBV6-1 with TRBJ1-5, with D tentatively TRBD1 (6 bases). The germline V and J ends were trimmed by 6 bases and 9 bases, with 21 bases remaining between them. Germline lookup yields CDR1 MNHNS and CDR2 SASEGT. The CDR3 is 15 residues long.

In this sample, this clonotype turned up many times. The genes are TRBV19 and TRBJ1-1; unclear D gene. The CDR3 runs 13 residues. V lost 2 bases and J 2 bases, leaving 6 bases between the germline ends. Germline V gives CDR1 LNHDA, CDR2 SQIVND (reference sequence). The CDR3 bases are TGTGCCAGTAGTATAAGCAGAAACACTGAAGCTTTCTTT. It translates to CASSISRNTEAFF.

In its sample, this clonotype was seen many times. The V call is TRBV6-5, the J call TRBJ1-1; D uncertain. CDR3 size: 14 residues. Germline CDR1 MNHEY, CDR2 SVGAGI. Trimming removed 3 bases at V and 2 bases at J, with 10 bases between. This chain's CDR3 is CASSYGPVNTEAFF. CDR3 nucleotides: TGTGCCAGCAGTTATGGCCCGGTAAACACTGAAGCTTTCTTT.

This clonotype showed up many times. The chain links TRBV7-2 to TRBJ2-7, with 7 bases matching TRBD2. Trimming took 2 bases from V and 4 from J; bases not matched to a gene: 2. The CDR3 covers 13 residues. Looked up from germline, CDR1 is SGHTA and CDR2 is FQGNSA. The CDR3: CASSLQRGYEQYF. CDR3 DNA sequence: TGTGCCAGCAGCTTACAGCGGGGTTACGAGCAGTACTTC.

Ten or more counts support this clonotype. V is TRBV15 and J is TRBJ1-5; D not resolved. The CDR3 has 15 residues. From germline, CDR1 is LNHNV and CDR2 YYDKDF (reference sequence). Trimming shortened V by 0 bases and J by 1 base, and 7 bases separated the two germline ends. The CDR3 DNA follows: TGTGCCACCAGCAGAGATTGGGCGAGCAATCAGCCCCAGCATTTT. It translates to CATSRDWASNQPQHF.

There are many counts of this clonotype. This chain joins TRBV4-3 and TRBJ2-5, with 7 bases fitting TRBD1. The length of the CDR3 is 16 residues. V was clipped by 0 bases and J by 3 bases; unmatched bases: 7. CDR1 and CDR2 (germline): LGHNA, YSLEER. CDR3 DNA sequence: TGCGCCAGCAGCCAAGATTGGGACAGCTTAGAAGAGACCCAGTACTTC. Its protein is CASSQDWDSLEETQYF.

This clonotype was seen repeatedly, ten times or more. The J gene is TRBJ2-7, the V gene TRBV7-2; 9 nucleotides agree with TRBD1. Trimming at V came to 4 bases and at J to 5 bases, leaving 9 bases not matched to a gene. Germline values: CDR1 SGHTA, CDR2 FQGNSA. The CDR3 has 15 amino acids. The CDR3 region has the DNA TGTGCCAGCAGCTCAACCACGGACAGGGGCCACGAGCAGTACTTC. Encoded protein: CASSSTTDRGHEQYF.

The V call is TRBV2, the J call TRBJ2-1, with D hard to call. V dropped 6 bases and J dropped 5 bases, with 8 bases sitting between them. The germline V gene encodes CDR1 SNHLY and CDR2 FYNNEI. This CDR3 is 12 amino acids long. CDR3 coding DNA: TGTGCCAGCAGGAACAAAAACAATGAGCAGTTCTTC. Translation: CASRNKNNEQFF.

This clonotype appeared many times. The V call is TRBV5-1, the J call TRBJ1-6; tentatively, D is TRBD1 (5 bases). The length of the CDR3 is 15 residues. Between the trimmed V and J ends, which lost 0 bases and 6 bases, there was a span of 10 bases. Germline CDR1 is SGHRS and CDR2 is YFSETQ. Here the CDR3 reads CASSLGGMSNSPLHF. DNA of the CDR3: TGCGCCAGCAGCTTGGGGGGGATGAGTAATTCACCCCTCCACTTT.

There are many counts of this clonotype. The V gene is TRBV6-2 or TRBV6-3, the J gene TRBJ2-5, with 9 positions matching TRBD2. Per germline, CDR1 MNHEY and CDR2 SVGEGT. V shed 2 bases, J shed 4 bases, and the junction held 8 bases outside the gene matches. CDR3 length: 16 amino acids. The CDR3 region is CASSYGASGTSETQYF. In DNA form, the CDR3 reads TGTGCCAGCAGTTACGGGGCTAGCGGGACTTCAGAGACCCAGTACTTC.

Points on this clonotype: The junction shows a germline mismatch at one end, possibly a read error. This sequence joins TRBV18 and TRBJ1-3; D not resolved. CDR3 length equals 15 residues. Germline V lookup: CDR1 KGHSH, CDR2 LQKENI. CDR3 DNA: TGTGCCAGCTCCCGAGCCGGGGTACCTGGAAGCACCATATATTTT. Residues: CASSRAGVPGSTIYF.